This is a list of T cell receptor beta chains from one sample in a study of T cells in Graves' hyperthyroidism and ophthalmopathy. TCRdb analysed the multiplex PCR reads with MiXCR anew, one entry per CDR3 protein. The sample has 250,000 to 300,000 distinct CDR3 sequences; roughly 15% are singletons. Sequencing used blood. The receptors here all came from a woman in her 50s with Graves' hyperthyroidism that later progressed to Graves' ophthalmopathy. Both conserved end residues are part of each CDR3. A D gene is named only where the DNA matches it firmly. For some rows the clone size is stated as once, few or many, or as a class when expanded; others skip it.

len	abundance	v_gene	j_gene	d_gene	CDR3nt	CDR3aa
11	many	TRBV2	TRBJ1-1	-	TGTGCCAGCAGTGAAATAGGGATGTTTTTCTTT	CASSEIGMFFF
14	many	TRBV2	TRBJ2-5	TRBD2	TGTGCCAGCAGTCCTCCTAGCGGCCAAGAGACCCAGTACTTC	CASSPPSGQETQYF
16	many	TRBV30	TRBJ2-1	-	TGTGCCTGGAGTGTAGAGCTGCACTCATACTACAATGAGCAGTTCTTC	CAWSVELHSYYNEQFF
15	many	TRBV30	TRBJ2-2	-	TGTGCCTGGAGGAGACAGGGACTACTCACCGGGGAGCTGTTTTTT	CAWRRQGLLTGELFF
10	-	TRBV6-1	TRBJ1-2	-	TGTGCCAGCAGACAGTATGGCTACACCTTC	CASRQYGYTF
17	-	TRBV28	TRBJ1-1	TRBD1	TGTGCCAGCAGTCCTTACGGACAGGGCTTGGGGGGCACTGAAGCTTTCTTT	CASSPYGQGLGGTEAFF
14	many	TRBV2	TRBJ2-4	TRBD1	TGTGCCAGCAGTCTACAGGGGGCTTTTAACATTCAGTACTTC	CASSLQGAFNIQYF
13	few	TRBV19	TRBJ1-1	-	TGTGCCAGTTCACGGACCACGAACACTGAAGCTTTCTTT	CASSRTTNTEAFF
17	-	TRBV7-8	TRBJ2-2	-	TGTGCCAGCAGCTTATGGGGCGGGCCGTTTGGCACCGGGGAGCTGTTTTTT	CASSLWGGPFGTGELFF
16	many	TRBV6-1	TRBJ2-1	-	TGTGCCAGCAGTGAATTCTACGGTAGCTCCTACAATGAGCAGTTCTTC	CASSEFYGSSYNEQFF
13	few	TRBV6-9	TRBJ2-3	TRBD1	TGTGCCGGCAGTTATGGACAGGGCTATACGCAGTATTTT	CAGSYGQGYTQYF
15	-	TRBV4-1	TRBJ1-2	-	TGCGCCAGCAGCCTCGGGCAGAACCCTAACTATGAACCCACCTTC	CASSLGQNPNYEPTF
19	many	TRBV7-9	TRBJ2-2	TRBD1	TGTGCCAGCAGCTCCCGGGACAGGGACCTTCTATCGAACACCGGGGAGCTGTTTTTT	CASSSRDRDLLSNTGELFF
15	many	TRBV5-1	TRBJ1-1	TRBD1	TGCGCCAGCAGCCTACAGGGGGGGATGAACACTGAAGCTTTCTTT	CASSLQGGMNTEAFF
18	few	TRBV20-1	TRBJ2-2	TRBD2	TGCAGTGCTAGAGATCCCGGGACTAGCGGGAAATTCACCGGGGAGCTGTTTTTT	CSARDPGTSGKFTGELFF
11	many	TRBV5-1	TRBJ2-3	-	TGCGCCAGCAGCTCACAAGATACGCAGTATTTT	CASSSQDTQYF
15	many	TRBV28	TRBJ2-3	TRBD1	TGTGCCAGCAGTTTACCCGACAGGGTGCCAGATACGCAGTATTTT	CASSLPDRVPDTQYF
13	many	TRBV25-1	TRBJ1-5	TRBD1	TGTGCCAGTAGACAGGGGAGCAATCAGCCCCAGCATTTT	CASRQGSNQPQHF
14	-	TRBV25-1	TRBJ1-3	-	TGTGCCAGCAGTGAATTTTCCTCTGGAAACACCATATATTTT	CASSEFSSGNTIYF
13	-	TRBV6-1	TRBJ1-5	-	TGTGCCAGCAGTTCGACAGAGGCTCAGCCCCAGCATTTT	CASSSTEAQPQHF
14	few	TRBV25-1	TRBJ1-1	-	TGTGCCAGCTCCCGAACTGATGACAGCGCCGAAGCTTTCTTT	CASSRTDDSAEAFF
14	-	TRBV11-2	TRBJ1-1	-	TGTGCCAGCAGCAAATACGGGGTGAACACTGAAGCTTTCTTT	CASSKYGVNTEAFF
16	-	TRBV4-2	TRBJ2-1	TRBD2	TGTGCCAGCAGCCGACTGAGCGGGAGCTCCTACAATGAGCAGTTCTTC	CASSRLSGSSYNEQFF
12	many	TRBV28	TRBJ2-3	-	TGTGCCAGCAGCCCCTACAGGGATACGCAGTATTTT	CASSPYRDTQYF
15	many	TRBV7-9	TRBJ2-7	-	TGTGCCAGCAGCTTAGGAAGGGCCCCCTCCTACGAGCAGTACTTC	CASSLGRAPSYEQYF
14	many	TRBV5-1	TRBJ2-5	-	TGCGCCAGCAGCTTGGGGCCGGGACAAGAGACCCAGTACTTC	CASSLGPGQETQYF
15	many	TRBV18	TRBJ1-6	TRBD1	TGTGCCAGCTCATTTCGGACAGGGGGCGATTCACCCCTCCACTTT	CASSFRTGGDSPLHF
14	many	TRBV29-1	TRBJ2-7	-	TGCAGCGTAGGGTTGCAGGGGCCATCCTACGAGCAGTACTTC	CSVGLQGPSYEQYF
15	few	TRBV27	TRBJ2-7	-	TGTGCCAGCAGTTTTTCGGTTGGGGGTGGTAGGGAGCAGTACTTC	CASSFSVGGGREQYF
14	many	TRBV29-1	TRBJ2-7	-	TGCAGCGTTGAAGGGTTGACAGGTTCCTACGAGCAGTACTTC	CSVEGLTGSYEQYF
17	many	TRBV25-1	TRBJ2-3	-	TGTGCCAGCAGTGAATCACGACTGGTGGGAAGCACAGATACGCAGTATTTT	CASSESRLVGSTDTQYF
15	-	TRBV19	TRBJ2-7	TRBD1	TGTGCCAGTAGTATGCGACAGGGGGGATCCTACGAGCAGTACTTC	CASSMRQGGSYEQYF
13	many	TRBV3-1	TRBJ1-1	-	TGTGCCAGCAGCCAAGGAACGGGCACTGAAGCTTTCTTT	CASSQGTGTEAFF
18	many	TRBV7-3	TRBJ2-6	-	TGTGCCAGCAGCTTAAGGTGGAGGGGTTCGGCTGGGGCCAACGTCCTGACTTTC	CASSLRWRGSAGANVLTF
16	many	TRBV27	TRBJ2-1	TRBD2	TGTGCCAGCAGGGGCAGGACTAGCGTAGGGTTCAATGAGCAGTTCTTC	CASRGRTSVGFNEQFF
15	-	TRBV20-1	TRBJ1-3	-	TGCAGTGCTAGGGGTAGGGGAATCTCTGGAAACACCATATATTTT	CSARGRGISGNTIYF
14	many	TRBV27	TRBJ1-2	-	TGTGCCAGCAGTTTAAGCGGACAGCACTATGGCTACACCTTC	CASSLSGQHYGYTF
15	-	TRBV5-7	TRBJ2-7	TRBD1	TGTGCCAGCAGCCACGACAGGGGGGGGCCCTACGAGCAGTACTTC	CASSHDRGGPYEQYF
14	-	TRBV5-6	TRBJ1-3	-	TGTGCCAGCAGCTTGGGACCCTCTGGAAACACCATATATTTT	CASSLGPSGNTIYF
14	many	TRBV7-8	TRBJ2-3	TRBD2	TGTGCCAGCAGCTTGCCAGCGGGAGTAGATACGCAGTATTTT	CASSLPAGVDTQYF
15	few	TRBV10-3	TRBJ1-1	TRBD1	TGTGCCATCAGTGGGGACAGTCTCATGAACACTGAAGCTTTCTTT	CAISGDSLMNTEAFF
13	-	TRBV10-3	TRBJ2-7	-	TGTGCCACCGACCCAGGGTCGGACAACGAGCAGTACTTC	CATDPGSDNEQYF
14	many	TRBV6-1	TRBJ1-1	-	TGTGCCTCCCACAGTGGATTACGGAACACTGAAGCTTTCTTT	CASHSGLRNTEAFF
17	few	TRBV5-1	TRBJ1-4	-	TGCGCCAGCAGCGATCCCGGAGTGGCAGGGGCTAATGAAAAACTGTTTTTT	CASSDPGVAGANEKLFF
15	many	TRBV6-1	TRBJ1-6	TRBD1	TGTGCCAGCAGCAGGACAGGGCTTACTGATTCACCCCTCCACTTT	CASSRTGLTDSPLHF
15	few	TRBV3-1	TRBJ2-2	-	TGTGCCAGCAGCCCCGGGACGGGGCGGGCCGGGGAGCTGTTTTTT	CASSPGTGRAGELFF